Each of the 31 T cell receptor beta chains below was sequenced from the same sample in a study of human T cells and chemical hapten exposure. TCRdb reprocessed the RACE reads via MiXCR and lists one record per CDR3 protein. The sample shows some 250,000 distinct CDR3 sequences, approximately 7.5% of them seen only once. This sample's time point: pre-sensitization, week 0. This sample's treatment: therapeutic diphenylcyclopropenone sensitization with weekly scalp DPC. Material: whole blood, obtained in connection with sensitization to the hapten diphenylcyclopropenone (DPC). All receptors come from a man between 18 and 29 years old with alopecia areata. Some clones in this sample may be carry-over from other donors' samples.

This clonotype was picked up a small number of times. CDR3 coding DNA: TGCGCCAGCAGCCAAGTGGAGGGTTTCAATTCACCCCTCCACTTT. The encoded protein is CASSQVEGFNSPLHF. The chain has TRBV4-1 and TRBJ1-6; no firm D call. Per germline, CDR1 MGHRA and CDR2 YSYEKL. V lost 1 base to trimming and J lost 7 bases, with 11 bases between them. This CDR3 is 15 amino acids long.

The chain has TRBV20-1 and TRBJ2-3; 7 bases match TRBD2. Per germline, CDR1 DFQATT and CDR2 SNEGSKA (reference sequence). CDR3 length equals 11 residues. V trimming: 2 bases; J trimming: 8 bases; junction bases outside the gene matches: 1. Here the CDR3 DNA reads TGCAGTGCTAGATCGGGGGGTACGCAGTATTTT. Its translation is CSARSGGTQYF.

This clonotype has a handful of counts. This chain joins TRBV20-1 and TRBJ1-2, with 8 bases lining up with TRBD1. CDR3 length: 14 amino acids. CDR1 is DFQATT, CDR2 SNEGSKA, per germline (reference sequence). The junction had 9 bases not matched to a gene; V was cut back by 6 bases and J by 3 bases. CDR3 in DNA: TGCAGTGCACCTCCTCGACAGGGGTACTATGGCTACACCTTC. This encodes CSAPPRQGYYGYTF.

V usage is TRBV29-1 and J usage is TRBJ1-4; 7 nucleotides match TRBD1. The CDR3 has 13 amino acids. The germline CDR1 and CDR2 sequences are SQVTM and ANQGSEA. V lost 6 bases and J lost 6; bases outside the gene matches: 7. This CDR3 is CSVKGAPHEKLFF. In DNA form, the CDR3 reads TGCAGCGTCAAGGGGGCCCCTCATGAAAAACTGTTTTTT.

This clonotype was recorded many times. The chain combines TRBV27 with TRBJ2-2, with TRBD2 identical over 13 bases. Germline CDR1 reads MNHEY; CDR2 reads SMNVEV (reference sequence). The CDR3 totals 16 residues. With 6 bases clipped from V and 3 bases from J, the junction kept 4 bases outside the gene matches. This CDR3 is CASRLAGGPDTGELFF. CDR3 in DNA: TGTGCCAGCAGACTAGCGGGGGGGCCGGACACCGGGGAGCTGTTTTTT.

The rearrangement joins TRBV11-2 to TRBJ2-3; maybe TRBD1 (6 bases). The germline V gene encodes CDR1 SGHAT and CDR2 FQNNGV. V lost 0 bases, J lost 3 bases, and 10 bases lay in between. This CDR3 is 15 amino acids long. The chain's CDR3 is CASSLDYRATDTQYF. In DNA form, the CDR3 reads TGTGCCAGCAGCTTAGACTACAGGGCTACAGATACGCAGTATTTT.

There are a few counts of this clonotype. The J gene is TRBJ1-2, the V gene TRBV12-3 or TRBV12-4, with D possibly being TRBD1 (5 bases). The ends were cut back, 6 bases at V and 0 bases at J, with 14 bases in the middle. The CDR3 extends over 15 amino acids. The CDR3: CASSLRDLTNYGYTF. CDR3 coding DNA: TGTGCCAGCAGCCTCCGGGACCTAACTAACTATGGCTACACCTTC.

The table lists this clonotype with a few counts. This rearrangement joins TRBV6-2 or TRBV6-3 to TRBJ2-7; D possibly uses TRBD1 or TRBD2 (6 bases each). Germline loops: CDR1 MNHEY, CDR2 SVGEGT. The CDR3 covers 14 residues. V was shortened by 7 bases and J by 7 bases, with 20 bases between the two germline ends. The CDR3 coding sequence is TGTGCCAGCATCGCTGGAGGGGGATACATGGAGCAGTACGTC. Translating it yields CASIAGGGYMEQYV.

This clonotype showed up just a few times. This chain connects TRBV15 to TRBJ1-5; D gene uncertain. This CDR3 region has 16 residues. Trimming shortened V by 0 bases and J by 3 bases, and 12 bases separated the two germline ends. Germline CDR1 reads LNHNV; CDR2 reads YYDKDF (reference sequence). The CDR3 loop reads CATSRDTDRHNQPQHF. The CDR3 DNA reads TGTGCCACCAGCAGAGATACAGACCGGCACAATCAGCCCCAGCATTTT. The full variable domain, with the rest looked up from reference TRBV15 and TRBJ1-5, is DAMVIQNPRYQVTQFGKPVTLSCSQTLNHNVMYWYQQKSSQAPKLLFHYYDKDFNNEADTPDNFQSRRPNTSFCFLDIRSPGLGDTAMYLCATSRDTDRHNQPQHFGDGTRLSIL.

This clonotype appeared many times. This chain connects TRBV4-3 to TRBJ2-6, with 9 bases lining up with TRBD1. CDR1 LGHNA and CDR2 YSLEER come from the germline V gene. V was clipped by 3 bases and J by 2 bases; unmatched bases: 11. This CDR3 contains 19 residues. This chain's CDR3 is CASSQEDRGRGAGANVLTF. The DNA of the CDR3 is TGCGCCAGCAGCCAGGAGGACAGGGGAAGGGGAGCTGGGGCCAACGTCCTGACTTTC.

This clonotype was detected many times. DNA of the CDR3: TGTGCCAGCAGCCCGGGACAGAATGTGGGAGCTTTCTTT. As protein: CASSPGQNVGAFF. The chain is built from TRBV3-1 and TRBJ1-1, with 7 positions matching TRBD1. This CDR3 spans 13 amino acids. J was trimmed by 10 bases and V by 4 bases; bases with no gene match: 9. Germline V gene lookup returns CDR1 LGHDT and CDR2 YNNKEL (reference sequence).

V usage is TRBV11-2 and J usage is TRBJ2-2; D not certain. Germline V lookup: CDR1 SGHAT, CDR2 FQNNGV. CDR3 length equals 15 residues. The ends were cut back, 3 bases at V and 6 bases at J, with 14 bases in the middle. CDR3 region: CASSFIVDAAGELFF. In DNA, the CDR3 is TGTGCCAGCAGCTTTATAGTAGATGCGGCCGGGGAGCTGTTTTTT.

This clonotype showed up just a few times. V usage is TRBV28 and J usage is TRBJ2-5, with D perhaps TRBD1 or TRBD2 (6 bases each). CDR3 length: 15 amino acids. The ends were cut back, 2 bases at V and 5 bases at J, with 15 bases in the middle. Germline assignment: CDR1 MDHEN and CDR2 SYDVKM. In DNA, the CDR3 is TGTGCCAGCAGTTTAGCCGGGGGCGGAATGGAGACCCAGTACTTC. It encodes CASSLAGGGMETQYF. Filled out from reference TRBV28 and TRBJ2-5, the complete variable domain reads DVKVTQSSRYLVKRTGEKVFLECVQDMDHENMFWYRQDPGLGLRLIYFSYDVKMKEKGDIPEGYSVSREKKERFSLILESASTNQTSMYLCASSLAGGGMETQYFGPGTRLLVL.

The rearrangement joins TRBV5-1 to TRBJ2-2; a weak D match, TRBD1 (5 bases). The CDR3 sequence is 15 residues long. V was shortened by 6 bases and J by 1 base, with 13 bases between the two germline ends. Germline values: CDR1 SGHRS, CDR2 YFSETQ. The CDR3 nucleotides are TGCGCCAGCATCCCGACAGCTAAGAACACCGGGGAGCTGTTTTTT. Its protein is CASIPTAKNTGELFF. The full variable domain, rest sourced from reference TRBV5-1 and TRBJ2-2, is KAGVTQTPRYLIKTRGQQVTLSCSPISGHRSVSWYQQTPGQGLQFLFEYFSETQRNKGNFPGRFSGRQFSNSRSEMNVSTLELGDSALYLCASIPTAKNTGELFFGEGSRLTVL.

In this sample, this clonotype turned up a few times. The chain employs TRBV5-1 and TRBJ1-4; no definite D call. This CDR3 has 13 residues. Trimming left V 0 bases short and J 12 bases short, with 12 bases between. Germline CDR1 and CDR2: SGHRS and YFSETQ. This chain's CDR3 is CASSLGSREELFF. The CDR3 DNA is TGCGCCAGCAGCTTGGGCAGCCGAGAGGAACTGTTTTTT. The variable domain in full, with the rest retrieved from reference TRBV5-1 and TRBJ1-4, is KAGVTQTPRYLIKTRGQQVTLSCSPISGHRSVSWYQQTPGQGLQFLFEYFSETQRNKGNFPGRFSGRQFSNSRSEMNVSTLELGDSALYLCASSLGSREELFFGSGTQLSVL.

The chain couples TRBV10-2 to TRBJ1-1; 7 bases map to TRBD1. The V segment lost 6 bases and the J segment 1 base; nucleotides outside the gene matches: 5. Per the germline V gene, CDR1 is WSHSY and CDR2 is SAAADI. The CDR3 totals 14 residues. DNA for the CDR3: TGCGCCAGCAGAGCAGGGGGGTCGAACACTGAAGCTTTCTTT. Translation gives CASRAGGSNTEAFF.

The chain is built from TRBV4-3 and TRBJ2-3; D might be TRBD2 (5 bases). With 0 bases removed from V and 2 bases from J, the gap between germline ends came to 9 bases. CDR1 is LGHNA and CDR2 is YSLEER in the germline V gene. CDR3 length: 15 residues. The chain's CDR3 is CASSQDGSFTDTQYF. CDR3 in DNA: TGCGCCAGCAGCCAAGATGGGAGCTTCACAGATACGCAGTATTTT.

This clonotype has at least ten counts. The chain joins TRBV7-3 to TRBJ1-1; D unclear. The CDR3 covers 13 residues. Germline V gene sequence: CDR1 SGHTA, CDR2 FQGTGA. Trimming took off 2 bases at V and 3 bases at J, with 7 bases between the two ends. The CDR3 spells CASSLGPDTEAFF. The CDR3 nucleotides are TGTGCCAGCAGCTTAGGTCCGGACACTGAAGCTTTCTTT.

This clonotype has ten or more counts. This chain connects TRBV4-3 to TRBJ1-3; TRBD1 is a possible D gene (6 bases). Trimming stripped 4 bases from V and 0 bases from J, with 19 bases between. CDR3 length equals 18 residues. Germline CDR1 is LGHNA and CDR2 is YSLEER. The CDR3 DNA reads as TGCGCCAGCAGCCTCTTAGGGACAACAGGCAGCTCTGGAAACACCATATATTTT. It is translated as CASSLLGTTGSSGNTIYF.

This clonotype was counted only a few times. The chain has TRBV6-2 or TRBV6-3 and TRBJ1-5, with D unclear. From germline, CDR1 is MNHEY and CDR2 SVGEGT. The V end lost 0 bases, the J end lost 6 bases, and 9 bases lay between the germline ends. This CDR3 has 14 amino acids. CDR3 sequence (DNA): TGTGCCAGCAGTTACTCTCGTGTTAGTCAGCCCCAGCATTTT. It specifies CASSYSRVSQPQHF.

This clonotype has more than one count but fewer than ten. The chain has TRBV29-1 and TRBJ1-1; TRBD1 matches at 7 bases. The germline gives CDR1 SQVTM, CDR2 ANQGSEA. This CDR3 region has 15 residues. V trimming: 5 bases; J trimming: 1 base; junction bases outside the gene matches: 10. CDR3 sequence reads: CSVRLPTGRNTEAFF. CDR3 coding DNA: TGCAGCGTTCGGTTACCGACAGGGAGGAACACTGAAGCTTTCTTT.

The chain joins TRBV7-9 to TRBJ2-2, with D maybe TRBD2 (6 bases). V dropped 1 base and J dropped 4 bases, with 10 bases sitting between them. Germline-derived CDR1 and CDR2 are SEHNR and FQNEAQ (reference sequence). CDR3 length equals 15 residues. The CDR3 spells CASSLVRDSTGELFF. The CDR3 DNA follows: TGTGCCAGCAGCTTAGTGCGGGACTCCACCGGGGAGCTGTTTTTT.

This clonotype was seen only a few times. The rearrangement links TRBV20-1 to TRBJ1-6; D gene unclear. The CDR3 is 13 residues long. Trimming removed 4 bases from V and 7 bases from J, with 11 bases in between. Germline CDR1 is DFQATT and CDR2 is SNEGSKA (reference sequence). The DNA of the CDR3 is TGCAGTGCTACCCGGACCGTCAATTCACCCCTCCACTTT. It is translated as CSATRTVNSPLHF.

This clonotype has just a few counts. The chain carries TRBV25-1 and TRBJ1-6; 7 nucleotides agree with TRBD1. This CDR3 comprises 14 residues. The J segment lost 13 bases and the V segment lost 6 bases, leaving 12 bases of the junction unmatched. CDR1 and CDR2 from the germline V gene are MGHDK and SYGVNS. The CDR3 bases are TGTGCCAGCAGGGGCGGGGAGGGGGCAGGCCCCCTCCACTTT. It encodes CASRGGEGAGPLHF.

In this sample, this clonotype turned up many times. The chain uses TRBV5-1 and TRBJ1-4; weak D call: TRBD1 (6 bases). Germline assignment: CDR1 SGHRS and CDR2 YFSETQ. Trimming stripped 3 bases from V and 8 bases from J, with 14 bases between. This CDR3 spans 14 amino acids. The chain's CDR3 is CASSSGAMLEKLFF. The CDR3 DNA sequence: TGCGCCAGCAGCTCAGGGGCTATGCTGGAAAAACTGTTTTTT. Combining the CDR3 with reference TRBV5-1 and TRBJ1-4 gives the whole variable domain KAGVTQTPRYLIKTRGQQVTLSCSPISGHRSVSWYQQTPGQGLQFLFEYFSETQRNKGNFPGRFSGRQFSNSRSEMNVSTLELGDSALYLCASSSGAMLEKLFFGSGTQLSVL.

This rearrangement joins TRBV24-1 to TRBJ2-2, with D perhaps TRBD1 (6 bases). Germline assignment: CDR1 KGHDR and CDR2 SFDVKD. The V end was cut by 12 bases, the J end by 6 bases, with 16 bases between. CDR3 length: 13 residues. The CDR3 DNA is TGTGCCTCCGAAGACACAGGGTCCGGGGAGCTGTTTTTT. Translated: CASEDTGSGELFF.

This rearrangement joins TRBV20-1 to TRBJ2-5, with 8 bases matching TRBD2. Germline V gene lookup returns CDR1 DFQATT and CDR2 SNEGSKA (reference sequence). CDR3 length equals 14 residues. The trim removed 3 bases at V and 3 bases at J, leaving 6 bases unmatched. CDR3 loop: CSARAAGGEETQYF. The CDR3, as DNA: TGCAGTGCTAGGGCCGCGGGGGGCGAAGAGACCCAGTACTTC.

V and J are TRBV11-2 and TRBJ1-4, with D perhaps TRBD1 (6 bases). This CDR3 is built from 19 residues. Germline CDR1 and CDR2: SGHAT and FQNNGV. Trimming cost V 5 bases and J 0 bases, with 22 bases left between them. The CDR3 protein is CASSPRRGTHRTTNEKLFF. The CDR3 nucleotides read TGTGCCAGCAGCCCCCGGCGGGGGACACACCGAACAACTAATGAAAAACTGTTTTTT.

The CDR3 region has the DNA TGTGCCAGCAGCTTGCTACCTCGCTCACCCCTCCACTTT. Translating gives CASSLLPRSPLHF. V is TRBV7-9 and J is TRBJ1-6; D uncertain. The CDR3 is 13 residues long. V lost 3 bases, J lost 10 bases, and 10 bases lay in between. The germline V gene encodes CDR1 SEHNR and CDR2 FQNEAQ (reference sequence).

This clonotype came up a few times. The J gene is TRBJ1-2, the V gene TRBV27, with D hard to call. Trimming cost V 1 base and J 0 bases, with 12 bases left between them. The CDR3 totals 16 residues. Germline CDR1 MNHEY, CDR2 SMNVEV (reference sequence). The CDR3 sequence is CASSLYRAPANYGYTF. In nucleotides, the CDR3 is TGTGCCAGCAGTTTATATAGGGCTCCTGCTAACTATGGCTACACCTTC.

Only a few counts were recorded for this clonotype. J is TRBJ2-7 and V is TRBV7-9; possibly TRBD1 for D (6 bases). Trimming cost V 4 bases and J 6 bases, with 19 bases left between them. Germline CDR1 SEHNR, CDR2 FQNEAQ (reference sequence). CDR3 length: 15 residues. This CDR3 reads CASSSPGTHLGEQYF. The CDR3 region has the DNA TGTGCCAGCAGCTCCCCCGGGACACACCTCGGCGAGCAGTACTTC.